One and the same sample provided the 27 T cell receptor beta chains below, sequenced in a study of cytomegalovirus exposure and HLA in healthy donors. Produced via immunoSEQ multiplex PCR; TCRdb's table is partial and in-frame only. The sample holds under 250,000 clones, about 88% seen once. Sequencing was carried out using PBMCs. The receptors originated from a man aged 18 to 30 in good health and CMV-seropositive.

The V call is TRBV2, the J call TRBJ2-7, with D perhaps TRBD1 (6 bases). V lost 3 bases and J 2 bases, leaving 11 bases between the germline ends. Per germline, CDR1 SNHLY and CDR2 FYNNEI. The CDR3 is 14 residues long. The CDR3 DNA sequence: TGTGCCAGCAGTGAGGCCGGGACACCCTACGAGCAGTACTTC. The encoded protein is CASSEAGTPYEQYF. Full variable domain (missing parts from reference TRBV2 and TRBJ2-7): EPEVTQTPSHQVTQMGQEVILRCVPISNHLYFYWYRQILGQKVEFLVSFYNNEISEKSEIFDDQFSVERPDGSNFTLKIRSTKLEDSAMYFCASSEAGTPYEQYFGPGTRLTVT.

A few counts support this clone. This chain connects TRBV5-1 to TRBJ1-5, with D perhaps TRBD1 (5 bases). V lost 4 bases and J lost 6, with 17 bases in between. CDR1 SGHRS and CDR2 YFSETQ come from the germline V gene. The CDR3 runs 15 residues. The CDR3 reads CASSPSGGEVQPQHF. Here the CDR3 DNA reads TGCGCCAGCAGCCCCAGCGGGGGAGAAGTTCAGCCCCAGCATTTT.

Concerning this clone: The identical CDR3 is also encoded by other nucleotide sequences in the sample. This chain connects TRBV9 to TRBJ2-5; weak D call: TRBD1 (7 bases). The CDR3 loop spans 15 amino acids. Trimming left V 0 bases short and J 5 bases short, with 14 bases between. The germline CDR1 and CDR2 sequences are SGDLS and YYNGEE. The CDR3 DNA reads as TGTGCCAGCAGCGTAGTAGGGGGCGCGGGGGAGACCCAGTACTTC. The encoded protein is CASSVVGGAGETQYF.

This chain connects TRBV7-8 to TRBJ2-7; D ambiguous. V was cut by 5 bases and J by 5 bases, with 19 bases left in between. Germline V lookup: CDR1 SGHVS, CDR2 FQNEAQ. CDR3 length: 15 amino acids. CDR3 region: CASSPARASAHEQYF. CDR3 in DNA: TGTGCCAGCAGCCCCGCCCGGGCTTCAGCACACGAGCAGTACTTC. Based on the CDR3 plus reference TRBV7-8 and TRBJ2-7, the full variable domain is GAGVSQSPRYKVAKRGQDVALRCDPISGHVSLFWYQQALGQGPEFLTYFQNEAQLDKSGLPSDRFFAERPEGSVSTLKIQRTQQEDSAVYLCASSPARASAHEQYFGPGTRLTVT.

The chain combines TRBV19 with TRBJ1-4; 7 bases fit TRBD1. CDR1 and CDR2 from the germline V gene are LNHDA and SQIVND (reference sequence). Trimming at V came to 6 bases and at J to 2 bases, leaving 3 bases not matched to a gene. The CDR3 spans 14 residues. The CDR3, as DNA: TGTGCCAGTAGCGCGGACAGGACTAATGAAAAACTGTTTTTT. Protein: CASSADRTNEKLFF.

This clone was found once. This chain connects TRBV9 to TRBJ1-1; D may be TRBD1 (6 bases). Germline CDR1 reads SGDLS; CDR2 reads YYNGEE. The CDR3 extends over 16 amino acids. Trimming pared 4 bases from V and 5 bases from J, leaving 21 bases between. The CDR3 protein is CASSPFPGASVTEAFF. CDR3 nucleotide sequence: TGTGCCAGCAGCCCGTTCCCGGGGGCGTCGGTGACTGAAGCTTTCTTT.

The chain is built from TRBV4-3 and TRBJ2-5, with D hard to call. The germline CDR1 and CDR2 sequences are LGHNA and YSLEER. V was pared by 1 base and J by 2 bases, with 11 bases between. This CDR3 has 15 amino acids. The CDR3 sequence is CASSQGVLDQETQYF. The CDR3 DNA sequence: TGCGCCAGCAGCCAAGGGGTCCTAGATCAAGAGACCCAGTACTTC.

The rearrangement uses TRBV28 and TRBJ1-2; a weak D match, TRBD1 (6 bases). CDR3 length: 15 residues. Germline loops: CDR1 MDHEN, CDR2 SYDVKM. Trimming pared 5 bases from V and 5 bases from J, leaving 18 bases between. CDR3 region: CASSDSTRTAYGYTF. DNA for the CDR3: TGTGCCAGCAGTGATAGCACTCGGACAGCTTATGGCTACACCTTC.

The chain employs TRBV30 and TRBJ1-1; D gene uncertain. The V gene lost 2 bases and the J gene lost 3 bases, with 7 bases spanning the gap. The CDR3 runs to 12 residues. CDR1 and CDR2 from the germline V gene are GTSNPN and SVGIG (reference sequence). CDR3 nucleotide sequence: TGTGCCTGGAGTCAGCCTTACACTGAAGCTTTCTTT. Its translation: CAWSQPYTEAFF.

The gene calls are TRBV6-1 and TRBJ1-1; D unclear. The germline gives CDR1 MNHNS, CDR2 SASEGT. The V end lost 2 bases, the J end lost 4 bases, and 11 bases lay between the germline ends. This CDR3 contains 14 residues. The CDR3 protein is CASSERAEVTEAFF. In nucleotides, the CDR3 is TGTGCCAGCAGTGAACGGGCAGAAGTCACTGAAGCTTTCTTT.

The chain has TRBV6-5 and TRBJ2-7; TRBD1 matches at 7 bases. From germline, CDR1 is MNHEY and CDR2 SVGAGI. CDR3 length: 12 amino acids. The V gene end was trimmed by 6 bases and the J gene end by 6 bases; junction bases not matched to a gene: 5. Here the CDR3 DNA reads TGTGCCAGCAGCCGTGCAGGGGGCGAGCAGTACTTC. Translating gives CASSRAGGEQYF.

The chain's CDR3 is CASSPIGQQETQYF. In DNA form, the CDR3 reads TGCGCCAGCAGCCCAATCGGACAGCAAGAGACCCAGTACTTC. The chain uses TRBV5-1 and TRBJ2-5; D may be TRBD1 (6 bases). In germline, CDR1 is SGHRS, CDR2 YFSETQ. V was cut by 4 bases and J by 2 bases, with 12 bases left in between. The CDR3 is 14 residues long.

This clone was counted a few times. The chain is built from TRBV6-1 and TRBJ1-1; D might be TRBD1 (6 bases). CDR1 MNHNS and CDR2 SASEGT come from the germline V gene. This CDR3 spans 13 amino acids. Trimming removed 4 bases from V and 0 bases from J, with 6 bases in between. CDR3 region: CASSGTVNTEAFF. The CDR3, as DNA: TGTGCCAGCAGTGGGACAGTGAACACTGAAGCTTTCTTT.

V gene TRBV29-1 combines with J gene TRBJ2-5, with 14 positions matching TRBD2. Germline CDR1 is SQVTM and CDR2 is ANQGSEA. Unmatched junction bases numbered 8, after V lost 7 bases and J lost 4 bases. CDR3 size: 15 residues. DNA for the CDR3: TGCAGCGGGAAGGGACTAGCGGGAGCGGTAGAGACCCAGTACTTC. Residues: CSGKGLAGAVETQYF.

This chain joins TRBV2 and TRBJ1-1; possible D gene TRBD1, 5 bases. V dropped 6 bases and J dropped 4 bases, with 12 bases sitting between them. This CDR3 has 13 residues. The germline gives CDR1 SNHLY, CDR2 FYNNEI. CDR3 bases: TGTGCCAGCAGCTCAGGGACCGCCACTGAAGCTTTCTTT. Amino acids: CASSSGTATEAFF.

The chain recombines TRBV5-4 with TRBJ2-5, with 8 bases that match TRBD2. Germline V gene data show CDR1 as SGHNT and CDR2 as YYREEE (reference sequence). V lost 4 bases and J lost 5; bases outside the gene matches: 10. This CDR3 has 15 residues. In nucleotides, the CDR3 is TGTGCCAGCAGCCCGGGGGGGGGAGGTGCTGAGACCCAGTACTTC. Translated: CASSPGGGGAETQYF.

This clone was seen just once. The J gene is TRBJ2-1, the V gene TRBV5-1, with 8 bases fitting TRBD1. This CDR3 region has 14 residues. CDR1 is SGHRS and CDR2 is YFSETQ in the germline V gene. The ends lost 7 bases at V and 6 bases at J; junction bases unmatched: 9. DNA of the CDR3: TGCGCCAGCGCCCAGGGGGCCCTTTCCAATGAGCAGTTCTTC. It encodes CASAQGALSNEQFF.

This clone was found once. This chain links TRBV2 with TRBJ2-3, with 8 bases identical to TRBD2. Germline CDR1 and CDR2: SNHLY and FYNNEI. V shed 8 bases and J 3 bases; nucleotides not matched to a gene: 16. CDR3 length equals 17 residues. The CDR3 region has the DNA TGTGCCAGCTCAACCGGGAGGGCCGCAGTAGGTACAGATACGCAGTATTTT. This gives the protein CASSTGRAAVGTDTQYF.

The V call is TRBV28, the J call TRBJ2-7; D gene unclear. Germline values: CDR1 MDHEN, CDR2 SYDVKM. Trimming pared 3 bases from V and 6 bases from J, leaving 9 bases between. The CDR3 is 12 amino acids. The CDR3 loop is CASSFKPREQYF. The CDR3 DNA reads as TGTGCCAGCAGTTTTAAGCCGCGCGAGCAGTACTTC.

This chain links TRBV7-9 with TRBJ2-3, with 12 bases aligning to TRBD2. J gave up 6 bases and V 5 bases, and 9 bases lay outside the gene matches. The CDR3 totals 16 residues. CDR1 SEHNR and CDR2 FQNEAQ come from the germline V gene (reference sequence). The CDR3: CASSVSGLAGMDTQYF. The DNA of the CDR3 is TGTGCCAGCAGCGTAAGCGGACTAGCGGGAATGGATACGCAGTATTTT.

CDR3 sequence (DNA): TGTGCCAGCAGCCGGCAAGTATGGGACATTCAGTACTTC. This sequence encodes CASSRQVWDIQYF. V is TRBV7-3 and J is TRBJ2-4, with no clear D. The CDR3 consists of 13 residues. The V end lost 5 bases, the J end lost 8 bases, and 13 bases lay between the germline ends. CDR1 and CDR2 (germline): SGHTA, FQGTGA. Full variable domain (rest looked up from reference TRBV7-3 and TRBJ2-4): GAGVSQTPSNKVTEKGKYVELRCDPISGHTALYWYRQSLGQGPEFLIYFQGTGAADDSGLPNDRFFAVRPEGSVSTLKIQRTERGDSAVYLCASSRQVWDIQYFGAGTRLSVL.

The chain employs TRBV7-6 and TRBJ2-7; D might be TRBD1 (5 bases). The CDR3 loop spans 15 amino acids. CDR1 SGHVS and CDR2 FNYEAQ come from the germline V gene. Trimming removed 0 bases at V and 0 bases at J, with 9 bases between. CDR3 DNA: TGTGCCAGCAGCTTAGCGACAGCAGCCTCCTACGAGCAGTACTTC. This encodes CASSLATAASYEQYF.

The CDR3 DNA follows: TGTGCCAGCAGTTACAGGTCAGGCTACGAGCAGTACTTC. Residues: CASSYRSGYEQYF. The chain combines TRBV27 with TRBJ2-7; possible D gene TRBD1, 5 bases. V was clipped by 4 bases and J by 3 bases, with 10 bases between them. The CDR3 extends over 13 amino acids. The germline V gene has CDR1 MNHEY and CDR2 SMNVEV (reference sequence).

This rearrangement joins TRBV4-3 to TRBJ1-6; perhaps TRBD1 as D (5 bases). CDR1 and CDR2 from the germline V gene are LGHNA and YSLEER. Deletions cut 5 bases from V and 6 bases from J, with 14 bases between. The CDR3 totals 15 residues. In DNA form, the CDR3 reads TGCGCCAGCAGCTTGTCGGGACGGCTTAATTCACCCCTCCACTTT. Translated, it gives CASSLSGRLNSPLHF.

The V call is TRBV6-5, the J call TRBJ2-7; TRBD2 matches at 7 bases. Germline CDR1 is MNHEY and CDR2 is SVGAGI. Losses at the gene ends were 1 base for V and 6 bases for J; bases not matched to a gene: 9. The CDR3 has 15 amino acids. The CDR3 loop reads CASSYFGLVPGEQYF. In DNA form, the CDR3 reads TGTGCCAGCAGTTACTTCGGACTAGTCCCCGGCGAGCAGTACTTC.

This sequence joins TRBV6-5 and TRBJ2-7; TRBD1 matches at 10 bases. Germline CDR1 and CDR2: MNHEY and SVGAGI. The CDR3 has 14 amino acids. V shed 6 bases, J shed 3 bases, and the junction held 5 bases outside the gene matches. CDR3 DNA sequence: TGTGCCAGCAGACGTCGGACAGGGGGCTACGAGCAGTACTTC. Translation gives CASRRRTGGYEQYF.

The V and J genes are TRBV4-2 and TRBJ2-5, with 7 bases matching TRBD2. The trim removed 0 bases at V and 2 bases at J, leaving 6 bases unmatched. Germline assignment: CDR1 LGHNA and CDR2 YNFKEQ. The CDR3 contains 16 residues. Written as DNA, the CDR3 is TGTGCCAGCAGCCAAGAGGGGGAGCGGGGACAAGAGACCCAGTACTTC. Its protein product is CASSQEGERGQETQYF.